This passage covers 21 T cell receptor beta chains from one sample sequenced in a study of metastatic and nonmetastatic thyroid tumors. Thyroid surgery was preceded by no treatment in any patient. With MiXCR, TCRdb reprocessed the PCR reads. This sample has under 35,000 clones, with 25% found just once. The sequencing sample was made of blood. The receptors derive from a female donor with papillary thyroid cancer or a benign thyroid nodule (not recorded which). Some clones in this sample may be carry-over from other donors' samples.

In its sample, this clone was seen many times. The chain joins TRBV4-3 to TRBJ2-4, with D perhaps given as TRBD1 or TRBD2 (5 bases each). The length of the CDR3 is 13 residues. Germline assignment: CDR1 LGHNA and CDR2 YSLEER. Trimming removed 0 bases at V and 5 bases at J, with 5 bases between. In DNA form, the CDR3 reads TGCGCCAGCAGCCAAGAGGGGGAAAACATTCAGTACTTC. It yields the protein CASSQEGENIQYF.

Many counts were recorded for this clone. The J gene is TRBJ2-2, the V gene TRBV9; D is uncertain. The V and J ends lost 3 bases and 6 bases respectively, with 3 bases between them. This CDR3 contains 11 residues. Germline V lookup: CDR1 SGDLS, CDR2 YYNGEE. The CDR3 coding sequence is TGTGCCAGCAGCGAACCCGGGGAGCTGTTTTTT. Encoded protein: CASSEPGELFF.

The chain joins TRBV30 to TRBJ1-3, with unresolved D. Per the germline V gene, CDR1 is GTSNPN and CDR2 is SVGIG (reference sequence). Trimming shortened V by 2 bases and J by 1 base, and 9 bases separated the two germline ends. The CDR3 sequence is 14 residues long. The CDR3 DNA follows: TGTGCCTGGAGTCTCTTGGGGTCTGGAAACACCATATATTTT. It translates to CAWSLLGSGNTIYF.

This clone occurred many times. The genes are TRBV25-1 and TRBJ2-4, with 8 nucleotides matching TRBD1. The J segment lost 2 bases and the V segment lost 11 bases, leaving 11 bases of the junction unmatched. This CDR3 is 15 amino acids long. Germline loops: CDR1 MGHDK, CDR2 SYGVNS. The CDR3 region is CALRGGQGTKNIQYF. The CDR3 DNA reads as TGTGCCCTTCGGGGTGGACAGGGTACCAAAAACATTCAGTACTTC. Full variable domain (remainder filled in from reference TRBV25-1 and TRBJ2-4): EADIYQTPRYLVIGTGKKITLECSQTMGHDKMYWYQQDPGMELHLIHYSYGVNSTEKGDLSSESTVSRIRTEHFPLTLESARPSHTSQYLCALRGGQGTKNIQYFGAGTRLSVL.

This chain connects TRBV7-9 to TRBJ2-3; D gene ambiguous. Trimming took 7 bases from V and 1 from J, leaving 9 bases between them. This CDR3 region has 13 residues. From germline, CDR1 is SEHNR and CDR2 FQNEAQ (reference sequence). In DNA, the CDR3 is TGTGCCAGCACTAGTCAGGGCACAGATACGCAGTATTTT. Translated: CASTSQGTDTQYF.

In its sample, this clone was seen many times. The chain combines TRBV5-1 with TRBJ2-1; no definite D call. The CDR3 has 12 residues. V lost 4 bases and J 12 bases, leaving 14 bases between the germline ends. Looked up from germline, CDR1 is SGHRS and CDR2 is YFSETQ. CDR3 loop: CASSQTGLVQFF. CDR3 nucleotide sequence: TGCGCCAGCAGCCAGACGGGCCTCGTGCAGTTCTTC.

In this sample, this clone turned up many times. The sample holds other DNA sequences that translate to the same CDR3. V gene TRBV30 combines with J gene TRBJ1-5; D not certain. CDR1 GTSNPN and CDR2 SVGIG come from the germline V gene (reference sequence). The CDR3 is 16 residues long. Trimming removed 0 bases at V and 4 bases at J, with 16 bases between. CDR3 DNA: TGTGCCTGGAGTGTACGCAGTGGGCAAAGAAATCAGCCCCAGCATTTT. Translation gives CAWSVRSGQRNQPQHF.

In this sample, this clone turned up a few times. The chain is built from TRBV6-2 or TRBV6-3 and TRBJ2-7; 10 positions agree with TRBD2. The CDR3 is 17 residues long. Looked up from germline, CDR1 is MNHEY and CDR2 is SVGEGT. The V gene end was trimmed by 5 bases and the J gene end by 7 bases; junction bases not matched to a gene: 17. CDR3 loop: CASSGSGASGSISEQYF. CDR3 DNA sequence: TGTGCCAGCAGTGGCTCCGGGGCTAGCGGGAGCATCTCGGAGCAGTACTTC.

This clone turned up a few times. The chain joins TRBV5-1 to TRBJ2-3; 8 positions match TRBD1. V dropped 0 bases and J dropped 3; count of bases not matched to a gene: 6. The CDR3 consists of 16 residues. Germline CDR1 is SGHRS and CDR2 is YFSETQ. The CDR3 here is CASSLEQGARTDTQYF. CDR3 nucleotide sequence: TGCGCCAGCAGCTTGGAGCAGGGGGCGAGGACAGATACGCAGTATTTT.

This clone was seen more than once but under ten times. This chain uses TRBV12-3 or TRBV12-4 with TRBJ1-6; TRBD1 aligns across 8 bases. This CDR3 region has 15 residues. The V and J ends lost 4 bases and 7 bases, in that order; junction bases with no gene match: 6. The CDR3 nucleotides read TGTGCCAGCAGTTCGCAGGGGGCTTGGAATTCACCCCTCCACTTT. Protein: CASSSQGAWNSPLHF.

The chain joins TRBV2 to TRBJ2-5; a possible D gene is TRBD2 (5 bases). CDR1 and CDR2 (germline): SNHLY, FYNNEI. Deletions cut 7 bases from V and 5 bases from J, with 14 bases between. This CDR3 is built from 13 residues. CDR3 amino acids: CASKAETGETQYF. The DNA of the CDR3 is TGTGCCAGCAAGGCGGAGACGGGGGAGACCCAGTACTTC.

The chain carries TRBV6-9 and TRBJ1-3, with TRBD1 as a possible D gene (5 bases). The germline V and J ends were trimmed by 6 bases and 5 bases, with 14 bases remaining between them. The CDR3 spans 14 residues. Germline loops: CDR1 MNHGY, CDR2 SVAAGI. CDR3 sequence: CASRLLDKRNTIYF. In nucleotides, the CDR3 is TGTGCCAGCAGGCTATTGGACAAACGAAACACCATATATTTT.

The sample holds a few counts of this clone. The V gene is TRBV28, the J gene TRBJ2-7; TRBD1 matches at 7 bases. CDR1 and CDR2 from the germline V gene are MDHEN and SYDVKM. CDR3 size: 14 residues. The junction had 9 bases not matched to a gene; V was cut back by 7 bases and J by 3 bases. The CDR3 here is CASTDRVSGYEQYF. CDR3 coding DNA: TGTGCCAGCACCGACAGGGTGTCAGGCTACGAGCAGTACTTC.

The table lists this clone with a count of one. The V gene is TRBV5-1, the J gene TRBJ2-2, with D perhaps matching TRBD1 (5 bases). CDR3 size: 15 residues. Germline V lookup: CDR1 SGHRS, CDR2 YFSETQ. Between the trimmed V and J ends, which lost 4 bases and 4 bases, there was a span of 14 bases. The CDR3 bases are TGCGCCAGCAGCAGTGGGGTAGGGGCCACCGGGGAGCTGTTTTTT. Its protein is CASSSGVGATGELFF.

This clone is deemed medium-sized. This chain uses TRBV2 with TRBJ2-7; D possibly corresponds to TRBD2 (5 bases). The V gene lost 4 bases and the J gene lost 0 bases, with 10 bases spanning the gap. The CDR3 spans 14 residues. Germline CDR1 reads SNHLY; CDR2 reads FYNNEI. The CDR3 protein is CASSVERSSYEQYF. CDR3 coding DNA: TGTGCCAGCAGTGTGGAGCGGAGCTCCTACGAGCAGTACTTC.

This clone was recorded only once. The gene calls are TRBV20-1 and TRBJ1-1; maybe TRBD1 (5 bases). V was clipped by 0 bases and J by 8 bases, with 19 bases between them. The CDR3 covers 15 residues. CDR1 is DFQATT, CDR2 SNEGSKA, per germline (reference sequence). This CDR3 is CSARDPRGPGWEAFF. The CDR3 bases are TGCAGTGCTAGAGATCCAAGGGGCCCCGGTTGGGAAGCTTTCTTT.

This clone was counted at least ten times. The rearrangement joins TRBV6-1 to TRBJ1-4, with 7 bases lining up with TRBD1. The germline gives CDR1 MNHNS, CDR2 SASEGT. V lost 7 bases to trimming and J lost 3 bases; unmatched junction nucleotides: 8. This CDR3 region has 15 residues. The CDR3 here is CASTSGGAANEKLFF. Written as DNA, the CDR3 is TGTGCCAGCACCTCAGGGGGGGCGGCTAATGAAAAACTGTTTTTT.

This clone was counted between two and nine times. The junction shows a germline mismatch at one end, possibly a read error. V is TRBV6-2 or TRBV6-3 and J is TRBJ2-7; 14 bases align to TRBD2. The CDR3 covers 18 residues. Germline V CDR1 and CDR2: MNHEY, SVGEGT. The CDR3 sequence is CASSYPGLAGAPLYEQYF. The CDR3, as DNA: TGTGCCAGTAGTTACCCGGGACTAGCGGGAGCTCCCCTCTACGAGCAGTACTTC.

This clone is deemed medium-sized. This chain joins TRBV24-1 and TRBJ1-2, with D hard to call. The CDR3 has 13 residues. Between the trimmed V and J ends, which lost 3 bases and 4 bases, there was a span of 8 bases. Germline V CDR1 and CDR2: KGHDR, SFDVKD. In nucleotides, the CDR3 is TGTGCCACCAGTGATGACCGGGGCTATGGCTACACCTTC. The encoded protein is CATSDDRGYGYTF.

This clone occurred a few times. The genes are TRBV27 and TRBJ1-2; the D is unclear. CDR3 length: 12 residues. Trimming shortened V by 7 bases and J by 4 bases, and 10 bases separated the two germline ends. Germline V gene sequence: CDR1 MNHEY, CDR2 SMNVEV (reference sequence). The CDR3 DNA sequence: TGTGCCAGCAAAGGTGGTAGCTATGGCTACACCTTC. It encodes CASKGGSYGYTF.

The DNA of the CDR3 is TGCGCCAGCAGGTCAGCGGGAGCCGTTTTCTTTTTTCGTGACGAGCAGTACTTC. This gives the protein CASRSAGAVFFFRDEQYF. V is TRBV10-1 and J is TRBJ2-7; 8 nucleotides align to TRBD2. The CDR3 is 18 residues long. V dropped 6 bases and J dropped 5; count of bases not matched to a gene: 21. Per the germline V gene, CDR1 is WNHNN and CDR2 is SYGVQD (reference sequence).